This T cell receptor beta chain emerged from a study of identical twins. Study observations and caveats: Models, which agreed with sharing between unrelated individuals, nonetheless underestimated the out-of-frame TCR alpha sharing seen in monozygotic twins. Insertions were reduced in abundant cord blood beta clonotypes but not in memory repertoires.

Regarding this clonotype: The antigen is unknown.

The CDR3 sequence is 15 residues long. J gave up 0 bases and V 0 bases, and 2 bases lay outside the gene matches. Germline V gives CDR1 SGDLS, CDR2 YYNGEE. A universal primer site arose from template switching, and cDNA bore unique molecular identifiers. From the 5' RACE reads, TCRdb called clonotypes with MiXCR, one entry per CDR3 protein. Among a few hundred thousand distinct CDR3 sequences listed, 9% to 10% were seen once. The chain is built from TRBV9 and TRBJ2-7; 8 nucleotides agree with TRBD1. Sequencing used naive T cells sorted from blood. This sequence was found in a woman between 50 and 59 years old in good health. The CDR3, as DNA: TGTGCCAGCAGCGTAGGGGGACAGGTCTCCTACGAGCAGTACTTC. It translates to CASSVGGQVSYEQYF. Full variable domain (missing parts from reference TRBV9 and TRBJ2-7): DSGVTQTPKHLITATGQRVTLRCSPRSGDLSVYWYQQSLDQGLQFLIQYYNGEERAKGNILERFSAQQFPDLHSELNLSSLELGDSALYFCASSVGGQVSYEQYFGPGTRLTVT.